The source of this TCR beta chain is a study of blood T cell repertoires in COVID-19. Study information: From T cells, B-cell-depleted T cells, or PBMCs came the material, which was cDNA or gDNA.

In the original analysis: Reference gene primer amplification in the assay estimated nucleated cell counts. Libraries were prepared by immunoSEQ multiplex PCR; TCRdb keeps only in-frame clonotypes and omits some of them. V and J calls and clone size are as listed in that table; D and trimming were resolved from the DNA. The repertoire holds about 160,000 clones, with about 85% as singletons. The Seattle patients joined while their infection was active and were tracked longitudinally afterward. This CDR3 spans 15 amino acids. Germline assignment: CDR1 SGHTA and CDR2 FQGNSA. The V gene lost 1 base and the J gene lost 4 bases, with 13 bases spanning the gap.

The chain uses TRBV7-2 and TRBJ1-2; D is possibly TRBD1 (6 bases). The sample was peripheral blood. This sequence was found in a woman aged 50 to 65 with COVID-19, enrolled during active disease. Written as DNA, the CDR3 is TGTGCCAGCAGCTTAGAGGGCAGGGGTTTCTATGGCTACACCTTC. Translated: CASSLEGRGFYGYTF.